This T cell receptor (beta chain) is from a study of cytomegalovirus exposure and HLA in healthy donors (dated by TCRdb to the late 2010s). General notes on the study: An earlier analysis of around 600 of the donors reported roughly 300 Gb of sequence data and 117 million unique TCR beta sequences from around 200 million T cells. Around 320 gigabases of sequencing data and approximately 85 million unique TCR sequences were included in an early release covering about 700 HLA-typed donors. The genetic ancestry cluster associated with self-reported Caucasian donors included about 84% of the roughly 380 genotyped donors. The study was designed to test whether signatures of past pathogen exposure could be identified by cataloging public T cell receptors. Using immunosequencing, the study profiled T cell repertoires from roughly 650 subjects and related those repertoires to cytomegalovirus serostatus. Along with the roughly 610-subject first cohort, a separate validation cohort of more than 90 different subjects was used. To predict cytomegalovirus infection status, the study combined high-throughput TCR immunosequencing, statistical association of individual TCRs with disease status, and machine learning. A later analysis re-examined previously published TCR beta repertoires from just over 650 donors and added high-resolution HLA genotyping to investigate patterns of TCR occurrence. The later analysis used no new phenotypic data to find candidate immune exposures, relying instead on TCR beta sequences and their occurrence across donors. In an earlier analysis of roughly 540 of the donors, high-throughput TCR beta sequencing was used to judge whether each TCR beta V gene segment behaved as functional or pseudogenic. Donor age, sex, ethnicity and CMV serostatus were collected together with the repertoire data. A later genetic analysis took genome-wide SNP genotypes for about three fifths of the 666 donors and used that subset as a discovery cohort. Every discovery cohort repertoire had been produced on one sequencing platform. HLA typing covered class I and class II loci at four-digit resolution. Typing coverage varied by locus: about 620-640 donors for A, B, C, DRB1 and DQB1; some 520 for DQA1; about 570 for DPA1; 400 to 480 for DPB1. Roughly five DR-DQ haplotypes were handled as single units for association and clustering, since linkage in the cohort was strong. Among a few hundred genotyped donors of the cohort, an average of about 240,000 unique TCR beta nucleotide sequences were sequenced per donor, roughly 20% of them non-productive.

The CDR3 contains 17 residues, cysteine and phenylalanine counted. Only the CDR3 portion is preserved as DNA: 51 bases, with reading frame beginning at the first base. CDR1 SGHVS and CDR2 FNYEAQ were looked up in the germline V gene. The junction carries 25 bases between V and J, which are trimmed by 6 bases and 5 bases respectively. The cohort comprised fewer than 700 healthy bone marrow donors. All cohort members were sampled while nominally healthy, although unrecorded immune exposures were likely present. The donor tested CMV seropositive and was one of the 289 seropositive cohort members. Every donor gave a peripheral blood sample, and the peripheral blood mononuclear cells from that sample were used for TCR beta sequencing. Genomic DNA extraction from the blood cell samples was performed with the Qiagen DNeasy Blood Extraction Kit. Regarding this clone: The antigen it recognizes is unknown. Base qualities were left out, and no much larger clone turns up one base away.

The library was generated by the immunoSEQ multiplex PCR assay. For the multiplex PCR, a mixture combining 60 forward primers for TCR Vbeta segments and 13 reverse primers for TCR Jbeta segments was used. The CDR3 region of rearranged TCR beta genes was amplified from genomic DNA by a multiplex PCR assay. The amplified TCR beta libraries were sequenced on the Illumina HiSeq System as 87-base-pair reads. In the source study's methods: A later analysis tallied 75 million to 95 million unique TCR beta chains across the approximately 670 repertoires, and roughly 11 million of those chains were shared by two or more donors. A nearest-neighbor algorithm error-corrected the raw reads and collapsed the reads into unique sequences, merging closely related sequences to remove PCR and sequencing errors. To assign V, D and J gene segments, CDR3 sequences were aligned to IMGT reference sequences. For a sequence to be retained, a match of at least six nucleotides to both a V gene segment and a J gene segment was required. A rearrangement counted as productive if the CDR3 had no stop codons and remained in frame with V and J, and every other rearrangement counted as non-productive. Following IMGT convention, CDR3 was defined as the stretch from the second conserved V-encoded cysteine to the conserved J-encoded phenylalanine. The earlier analysis of 500 to 650 of the donors excluded any sequence lacking an unambiguous match to a single V gene segment. In an earlier analysis of around 600 of the donors, V segments were called functional above 56.7% productive rearrangements and were called segregating when the between-donor standard deviation exceeded 5%. To diagnose cytomegalovirus status from the catalog of TCR beta chain sequences, a statistical classification framework was built. In a later analysis, TCR nucleotide sequences were compared against IMGT/GENE-DB human TR gene sequences so that V and J genes could be assigned. In a later analysis, CDR3 sequences and most-parsimonious VDJ recombination scenarios were assigned using the TCRdist pipeline. In a later analysis, each TCR beta chain was defined by its CDR3 amino acid sequence together with its V-gene family, and reads without a unique V-gene family were excluded. In a later analysis, some 600 highly shared, low-generation-probability nucleotide sequences were removed to address suspected cross-contamination and a sequencing artifact. In a later analysis, a clonal expansion index was calculated for each public chain from normalized within-repertoire ranks of inferred template counts. Generation probabilities in a later analysis came from a VDJ recombination model fitted to out-of-frame rearrangements, and those results were checked against IGoR. A later analysis scored TCR-TCR, TCR-HLA and TCR-CMV co-occurrence with hypergeometric tests, applying a repertoire-size bias correction to TCR pairs. In a later analysis, false discovery rates were estimated by permuting HLA or CMV assignments 20 times. In a later analysis, co-occurring TCRs were grouped using DBSCAN, with TCRdist sequence similarity added in when clustering inside HLA-allele-positive subsets. Repertoires with fewer than 30,000 or more than 120,000 public chains were left out of co-occurrence clustering, as were four to six repertoires with anomalous nucleotide sharing. The immuneACCESS repertoire file appears here via TCRdb, limited to in-frame rearrangements. These files lack a portion of the clones; in checked studies, under half of the deficit traces to unresolved V genes, and the cause of the others is not known. V, J and clone size are taken as reported in that table, and D and trimming were inferred from the DNA itself. The sample includes about 130,000 clones, with 74% observed a single time. The ten largest clonotypes hold roughly 4.5% of the sample.

The research as a whole found: Correlated functional status among segregating V segments might be attributable to linkage disequilibrium, but an unknown experimental factor could not be ruled out. The authors suggested that the approach could potentially be generalized to other disease states and immunological phenotypes. In a later genetic analysis, a missense DCLRE1C variant was associated with V-gene and J-gene trimming of TCR beta chains, and the association was replicated in an independent cohort. Sequencing depth was assumed to be roughly uniform across donors in the presence/absence analyses, though that assumption may not hold. A later analysis reported that several top co-occurrence clusters appeared linked to parvovirus B19, influenza, CMV and Epstein-Barr virus. A further reported finding was that TCR beta sequences accurately predicted the HLA-A and HLA-B alleles for most subjects in the first cohort. In a later analysis, most CMV-associated TCR beta chains were found to appear HLA-restricted, with HLA associations seemingly driven largely by CMV exposure. Because HLA typing was unavailable for some donors at each locus, only the typed subset was used in association tests. A cluster of highly shared sequence variants was judged likely to be a technical artifact of the sequencing pipeline. The only immune exposure information available for the cohort was CMV serostatus. The classifier was reported to diagnose cytomegalovirus status with high specificity and sensitivity in both the original cohort and the validation cohort. In a later analysis, HLA-associated TCR beta chains showed more clonal expansion and lower generation probabilities than non-associated chains that were equally common. In this cohort, only TCR beta chains were sequenced, and detectable features were limited by the absence of alpha or paired-chain data. In an earlier analysis of around 600 of the donors, most TCR beta V segments were observed in productive rearrangements about 90% or about 30% of the time, broadly matching IMGT annotations. The study gave a list of 150 to 200 TCR beta chains associated with cytomegalovirus. Most TCR sequences were observed very rarely across donors, whereas some public TCRs were present in many individuals. In a later analysis, the rate of TCR association differed among HLA loci, with DRB1 alleles having the most associated TCRs and HLA-C alleles having the fewest. According to a later genetic analysis, donors in an Asian-associated ancestry cluster had fewer N-insertions in productive TCRs than the approximately 670-donor mean. Strong co-occurrence of HLA alleles, especially DR and DQ, made assigning TCR associations to individual alleles difficult. Specific HLA alleles were associated with 18,000 or so TCR beta sequences at a false discovery rate of 0.05 in a later analysis. About 17 rarely observed V segments, including chromosome 9 orphons, were excluded from the earlier analysis of almost 600 of the donors because counts were too low. A few of the identified cytomegalovirus-associated TCR beta chains were confirmed in vitro to be specific for cytomegalovirus antigens. Some IMGT-functional V segments, including TRBV6-2 and TRBV6-3, could not be distinguished by the 87-base-pair reads and were therefore excluded.

The TCR sequence derives from a man between 18 and 29 years old in good health and CMV-seropositive. This sequence uses TRBV7-6 and TRBJ1-2; no confident D gene assignment can be made. Sequenced input: PBMCs. The nucleotide sequence reads TGTGCCAGCAGTGCTCAGACCGGGTCTCGTTTGGTGTATGGCTACACCTTC. Translated, it gives CASSAQTGSRLVYGYTF.